The present TCR beta chain was sequenced within a study of human T cells and chemical hapten exposure (dated by TCRdb to the early 2020s). Looking at the study overall: For sensitization, 2% DPC in acetone was applied to a 2 cm by 2 cm area of upper inner arm skin. Weekly therapeutic DPC doses were additionally applied to the scalp of patients throughout the roughly 24-week study period. Patch tests used Finn chambers with 0.01% DPC on the upper back, scored after 6 days by International Contact Dermatitis Research Group standards. The patient cohort, mostly female, included alopecia areata with under or over 50% scalp involvement, alopecia totalis and alopecia universalis. Libraries were pooled for sequencing, and variation in per-sample TCR yields was attributed mainly to small differences in library volumes within the pool. In alopecia patients, the study followed how the peripheral blood TCR repertoire changed in vivo over primary and secondary sensitization to diphenylcyclopropenone (DPC), a hapten. Blood was sampled from patients pre-sensitization (week 0) and at 2, 6 and about 24 weeks after DPC sensitization. For TCR sequencing, blood came from 25 to 35 alopecia patients at anywhere from one to four time points (pre-sensitization, 2, 6 and 24 weeks).

According to the study, the label for this sample's time point signals: patch test 3, about 24 weeks after DPC sensitization. The treatment or condition label for this specimen denotes: therapeutic diphenylcyclopropenone sensitization with weekly scalp DPC. At each patch-test visit, blood was drawn before the patch test was applied. Eligible patients were aged 18 to 70, diagnosed with alopecia, deemed suitable for DPC therapy, and excluded if pregnant. Total RNA was extracted from unfractionated whole blood collected in Tempus Blood RNA tubes. Worth noting for this clonotype: The antigen this receptor binds is unknown. A read error may explain this, as a much larger clone is one base away.

Broader findings and caveats from the paper: Repeated subsampling changed both the strength of the expansion versus patch-test correlation and the threshold at which the correlation became significant. The number of PT1 expanded TCRs positively correlated with patch test score, significant at thresholds 8, 16 and 32 but not 4. Expanded TCRs formed significantly more large CDR3 similarity clusters than pre-sensitization or healthy control sets, consistent with antigen-driven responses. All patients had alopecia, a presumed autoimmune disease, so their immune response might differ from that of healthy individuals. DPC sensitization did not change how many TCRs were above 1 in 1000 frequency, and no evidence was found of alterations in global repertoire structure.

Libraries were built with RACE. The sequencing machine was a NextSeq 500. During library preparation, unique molecular identifiers were attached to individual cDNA molecules so that TCRs could be counted quantitatively and reproducibly. Both TCR alpha and TCR beta chains were sequenced from each blood RNA sample. The paper's data handling went like this. Samples had a median of about 96,000 TCRs, with a range from roughly 23,224 to 750,000. The Decombinator software suite was used to annotate V, J and CDR3 in the TCR reads. For PS versus PT1 abundance plots, all samples were subsampled to the same number of TCRs (28,000). Expanded TCRs were defined as absent before sensitization and observed at least eight times at the 2-week time point. Starting from the raw public reads, TCRdb applied fastp trimming at Q25, assembled clones with MiXCR and retained in-frame beta chains. Merged by CDR3 protein, the rows form single entries marked with the most common genes and DNA. TCRdb's processing, not the authors', yielded these V and J calls. The sample table lists about 82,000 distinct CDR3 sequences, roughly 13% of them with a count of one. The ten largest clones add up to approximately 6% of the sample.

Reading the germline V gene gives CDR1 SGHAT and CDR2 FQNNGV. Including cysteine and phenylalanine, the CDR3 has 15 amino acids. The read is trimmed to its CDR3 DNA, 45 bases read in frame from base 1. The chain joins TRBV11-2 to TRBJ2-2; 9 bases in the middle match TRBD1. Sequenced here: whole blood, sampled in connection with sensitization to the hapten diphenylcyclopropenone (DPC). This clonotype was obtained from a woman aged 45-65 years with alopecia areata. Some clones in this sample may be carry-over from other donors' samples. The DNA reads as follows: TGTGCCAGCAGCTTGGGACAGGGAGACACCGCGGAGCTGTTTTTT. Translated, it gives CASSLGQGDTAELFF.